This T cell receptor (beta chain) originates from a study of blood T cell repertoires in COVID-19. Study-level background: Samples came from the United States, Italy and Spain, spanning acute and convalescent COVID-19. PBMCs, B-cell-depleted T cells, or T cells provided the cDNA or gDNA that made up the material.

Sequenced by immunoSEQ multiplex PCR; TCRdb stores in-frame clones only, minus some. The sample has roughly 190,000 clones; approximately 86% are singletons. The CDR3 has 14 residues. The germline gives CDR1 SGHTA, CDR2 FQGNSA. V lost 7 bases to trimming and J lost 4 bases, with 14 bases between them. The count of this clone is one. Sequenced material: peripheral blood. The TCR originated in a man aged 65-85 years with acute or convalescent COVID-19. The chain recombines TRBV7-2 with TRBJ2-1; tentative D call: TRBD2 (5 bases). The DNA for the CDR3 is TGTGCCAGCACCCCCTCGGGGAGATACAATGAGCAGTTCTTC. It codes for CASTPSGRYNEQFF.